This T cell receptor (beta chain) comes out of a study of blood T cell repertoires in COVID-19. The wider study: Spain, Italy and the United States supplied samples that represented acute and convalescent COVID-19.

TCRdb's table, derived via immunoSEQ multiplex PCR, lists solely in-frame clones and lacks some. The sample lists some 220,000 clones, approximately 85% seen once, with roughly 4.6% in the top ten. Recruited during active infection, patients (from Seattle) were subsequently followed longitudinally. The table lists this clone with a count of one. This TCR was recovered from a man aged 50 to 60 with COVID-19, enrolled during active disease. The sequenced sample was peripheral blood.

CDR3 amino acids: CASSLGQGALETQYF. The CDR3 nucleotides are TGCGCCAGCAGCTTAGGACAGGGGGCATTGGAGACCCAGTACTTC. The chain is built from TRBV5-1 and TRBJ2-5; 11 bases match TRBD1. The CDR3 consists of 15 residues. The V and J ends lost 2 bases and 5 bases, in that order; junction bases with no gene match: 5. Germline CDR1 reads SGHRS; CDR2 reads YFSETQ.